The T cell receptor beta chain under discussion was sequenced for a study of T-cell reconstitution after alpha-beta-depleted transplantation in children (dated by TCRdb to the mid-2010s). Turning to the overall study: Using TCR repertoire profiling, the study quantitatively followed how T-cell immune reconstitution unfolded in children after TCRalphabeta/CD19-depleted allogeneic hematopoietic cell transplantation.

A word on this clonotype: Its antigen is not yet known. Base-call qualities are not available, and no considerably larger clone is one nucleotide away.

Libraries were built with PCR. Sequencing relied on an Illumina HiSeq 2500. Molecular barcoding was employed in the preparation of TCR libraries, with unique molecular identifiers being used to normalize TCRbeta repertoire quantification. TCRdb handled the public reads itself, with Q25 trimming in fastp and clone calling in MiXCR, and kept productive beta chains. Merged by CDR3 protein, the rows form single entries marked with the most common genes and DNA. The sample table shows 250,000 to 300,000 distinct CDR3 sequences, and more than 9% are seen once. About 9.5% of the sample is taken by the ten largest. This specimen consisted of PBMCs from the stem cell graft donor, obtained from the stem cell graft. The receptor comes from a human donor who donated a stem cell graft to a child with SCID.

The DNA is as follows: TGTGCCAGCAGGGGCGTTTCTCCCTCACCCCTCCACTTT. Protein translation: CASRGVSPSPLHF. The sequence is built from TRBV6-1 and TRBJ1-6; the D gene is unclear. The CDR3 numbers 13 residues from cysteine through phenylalanine. Just the 39-base CDR3 DNA is kept, in frame starting at base 1. Trimming takes 6 bases from V and 10 bases from J, and the germline ends sit 13 bases apart. The germline V gene yields MNHNS for CDR1 and SASEGT for CDR2.